The T cell receptor beta chain under discussion was sequenced for a study of blood T cell repertoires in COVID-19. Turning to the study itself: Sources were T cells, B-cell-depleted T cells, or PBMCs; the material itself was cDNA or gDNA.

The ends lost 1 base at V and 5 bases at J; junction bases unmatched: 8. The germline V gene has CDR1 LNHDA and CDR2 SQIVND (reference sequence). CDR3 length: 18 amino acids. Clones were read by immunoSEQ multiplex PCR, and TCRdb kept only the in-frame ones, dropping some. Found here are roughly 77,000 clones, about 87% of them singletons; the top ten hold 4.6%. The sequence was collected from a man aged 50 to 60 with active COVID-19. The sequenced sample was peripheral blood. This rearrangement joins TRBV19 to TRBJ2-1; 13 nucleotides agree with TRBD2. The CDR3 DNA sequence: TGTGCCAGTAGTATAGGTCGCCGGACTAGCGGGGGACACAATGAGCAGTTCTTC. Its translation is CASSIGRRTSGGHNEQFF.